This record covers a single T cell receptor (beta chain). The repertoire was sequenced with immunoSEQ multiplex PCR; TCRdb's copy has only in-frame clones and lacks some. The table lists some 50,000 clones, about 85% of them singletons. This sample stems from a study of blood T cell repertoires in COVID-19. Sequenced: peripheral blood. The sequence derives from a man in his forties with active COVID-19.

The CDR3 nucleotides are TGCGCCAGCAGCCTCAGCCCAGGGACAGGGAGTGAAAAACTGTTTTTT. Translation: CASSLSPGTGSEKLFF. The rearrangement uses TRBV5-1 and TRBJ1-4; 9 bases agree with TRBD1. Germline-derived CDR1 and CDR2 are SGHRS and YFSETQ. J gave up 7 bases and V 4 bases, and 11 bases lay outside the gene matches. The CDR3 consists of 16 residues.